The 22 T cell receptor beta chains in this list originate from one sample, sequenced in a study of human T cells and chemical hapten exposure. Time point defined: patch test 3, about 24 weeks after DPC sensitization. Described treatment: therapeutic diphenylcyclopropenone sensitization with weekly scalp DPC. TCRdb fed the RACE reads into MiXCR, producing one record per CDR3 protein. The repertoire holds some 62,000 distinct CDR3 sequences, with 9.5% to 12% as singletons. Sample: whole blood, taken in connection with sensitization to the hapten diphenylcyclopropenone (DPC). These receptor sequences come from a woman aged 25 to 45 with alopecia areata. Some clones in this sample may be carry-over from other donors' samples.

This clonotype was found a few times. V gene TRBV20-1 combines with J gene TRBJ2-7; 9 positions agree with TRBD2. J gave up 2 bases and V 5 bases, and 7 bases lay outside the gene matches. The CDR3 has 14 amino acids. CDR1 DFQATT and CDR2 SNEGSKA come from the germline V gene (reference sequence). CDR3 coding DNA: TGCAGTGCTGATACTAGCGGGTCAACCTACGAGCAGTACTTC. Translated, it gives CSADTSGSTYEQYF.

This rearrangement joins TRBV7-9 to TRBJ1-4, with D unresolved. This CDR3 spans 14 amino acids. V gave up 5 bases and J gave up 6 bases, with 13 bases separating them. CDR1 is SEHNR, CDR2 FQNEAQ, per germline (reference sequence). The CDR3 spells CASSQPGSDEKLFF. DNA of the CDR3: TGTGCCAGCAGCCAACCGGGTTCGGATGAAAAACTGTTTTTT.

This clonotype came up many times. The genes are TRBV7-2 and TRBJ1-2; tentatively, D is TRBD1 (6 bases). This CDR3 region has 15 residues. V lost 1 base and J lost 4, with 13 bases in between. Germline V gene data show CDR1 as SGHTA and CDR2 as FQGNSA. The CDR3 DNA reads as TGTGCCAGCAGCTTAGGTGGCAGGGGTCTCTATGGCTACACCTTC. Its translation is CASSLGGRGLYGYTF.

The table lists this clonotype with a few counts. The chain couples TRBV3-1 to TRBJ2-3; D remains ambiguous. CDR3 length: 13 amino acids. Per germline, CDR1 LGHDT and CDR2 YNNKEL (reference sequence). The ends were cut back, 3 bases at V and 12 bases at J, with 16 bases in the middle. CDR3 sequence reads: CASSQGPTRLQYF. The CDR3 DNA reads TGTGCCAGCAGCCAGGGCCCGACCCGGCTTCAGTATTTT.

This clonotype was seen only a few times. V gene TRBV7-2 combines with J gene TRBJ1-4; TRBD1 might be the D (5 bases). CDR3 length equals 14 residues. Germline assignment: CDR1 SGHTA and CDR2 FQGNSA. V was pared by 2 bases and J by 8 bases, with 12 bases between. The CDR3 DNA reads TGTGCCAGCAGCTTAAATGGGGGTTCAGAAAAACTGTTTTTT. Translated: CASSLNGGSEKLFF. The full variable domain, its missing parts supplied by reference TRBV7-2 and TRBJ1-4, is GAGVSQSPSNKVTEKGKDVELRCDPISGHTALYWYRQSLGQGLEFLIYFQGNSAPDKSGLPSDRFSAERTGGSVSTLTIQRTQQEDSAVYLCASSLNGGSEKLFFGSGTQLSVL.

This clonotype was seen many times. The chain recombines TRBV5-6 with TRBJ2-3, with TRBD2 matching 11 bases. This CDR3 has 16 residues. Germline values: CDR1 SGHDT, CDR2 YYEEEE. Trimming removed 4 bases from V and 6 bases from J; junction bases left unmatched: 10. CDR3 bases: TGTGCCAGCAGCCCGGAGACTAGCGGGGTGACGGATACGCAGTATTTT. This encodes CASSPETSGVTDTQYF.

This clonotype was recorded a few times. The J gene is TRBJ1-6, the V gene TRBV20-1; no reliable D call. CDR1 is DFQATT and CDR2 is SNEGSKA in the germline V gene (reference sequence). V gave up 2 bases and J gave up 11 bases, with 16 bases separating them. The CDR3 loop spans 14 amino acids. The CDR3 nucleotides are TGCAGTGCTAGACCCCGGCTAGGGCAAACACCCCTCCACTTT. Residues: CSARPRLGQTPLHF.

The CDR3 is CASSPPGLAGPTDTQYF. For the CDR3, the DNA is TGTGCCAGCTCACCACCGGGACTAGCGGGTCCCACAGATACGCAGTATTTT. The chain couples TRBV18 to TRBJ2-3, with 12 bases identical to TRBD2. The J segment lost 2 bases and the V segment lost 0 bases, leaving 3 bases of the junction unmatched. Germline-derived CDR1 and CDR2 are KGHSH and LQKENI. This CDR3 contains 17 residues.

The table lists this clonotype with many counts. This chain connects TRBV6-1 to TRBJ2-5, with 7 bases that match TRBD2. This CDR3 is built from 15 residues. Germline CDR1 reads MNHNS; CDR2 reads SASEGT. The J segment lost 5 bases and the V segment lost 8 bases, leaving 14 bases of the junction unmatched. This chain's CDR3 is CASGTGLDVGETQYF. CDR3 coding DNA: TGTGCCAGCGGGACCGGACTAGACGTAGGGGAGACCCAGTACTTC.

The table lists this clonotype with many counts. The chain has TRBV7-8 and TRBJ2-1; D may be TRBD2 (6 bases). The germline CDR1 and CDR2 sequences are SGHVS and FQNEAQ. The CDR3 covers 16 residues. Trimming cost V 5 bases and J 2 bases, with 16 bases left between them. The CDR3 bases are TGTGCCAGCAGCCCCGAACCTAGCGAGACCTACAATGAGCAGTTCTTC. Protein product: CASSPEPSETYNEQFF.

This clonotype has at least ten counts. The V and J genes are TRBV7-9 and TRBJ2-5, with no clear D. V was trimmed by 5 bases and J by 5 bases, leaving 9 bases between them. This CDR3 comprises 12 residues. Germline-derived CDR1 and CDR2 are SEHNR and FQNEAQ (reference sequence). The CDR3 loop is CASSQIRETQYF. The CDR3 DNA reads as TGTGCCAGCAGCCAAATACGGGAGACCCAGTACTTC.

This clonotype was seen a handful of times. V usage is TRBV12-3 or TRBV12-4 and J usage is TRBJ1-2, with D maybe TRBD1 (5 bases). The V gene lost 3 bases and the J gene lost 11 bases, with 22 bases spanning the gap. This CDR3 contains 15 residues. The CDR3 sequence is CASSFKGAPPSRYTF. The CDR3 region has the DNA TGTGCCAGCAGTTTTAAAGGGGCTCCCCCCTCGAGGTACACCTTC.

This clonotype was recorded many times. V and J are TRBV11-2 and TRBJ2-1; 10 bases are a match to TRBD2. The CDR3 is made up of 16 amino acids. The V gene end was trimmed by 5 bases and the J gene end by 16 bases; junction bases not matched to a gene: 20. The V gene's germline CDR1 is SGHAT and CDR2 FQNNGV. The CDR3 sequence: CASSRPSASSGRRIFF. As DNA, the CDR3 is TGTGCCAGCAGCCGCCCCTCGGCCTCTAGCGGGAGAAGAATCTTCTTC.

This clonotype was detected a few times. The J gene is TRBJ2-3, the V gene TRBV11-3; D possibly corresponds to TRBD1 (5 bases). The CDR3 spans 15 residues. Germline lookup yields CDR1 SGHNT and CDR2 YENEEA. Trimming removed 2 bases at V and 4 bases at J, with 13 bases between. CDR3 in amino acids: CASSLRISGPDTQYF. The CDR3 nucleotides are TGTGCCAGCAGCTTAAGGATCTCAGGGCCAGATACGCAGTATTTT.

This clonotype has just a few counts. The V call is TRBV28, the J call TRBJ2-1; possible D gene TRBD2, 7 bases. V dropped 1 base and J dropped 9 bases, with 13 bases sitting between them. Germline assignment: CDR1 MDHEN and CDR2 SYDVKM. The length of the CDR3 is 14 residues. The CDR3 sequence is CASSLFRGAVEQFF. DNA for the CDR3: TGTGCCAGCAGTTTATTCCGGGGGGCGGTTGAGCAGTTCTTC.

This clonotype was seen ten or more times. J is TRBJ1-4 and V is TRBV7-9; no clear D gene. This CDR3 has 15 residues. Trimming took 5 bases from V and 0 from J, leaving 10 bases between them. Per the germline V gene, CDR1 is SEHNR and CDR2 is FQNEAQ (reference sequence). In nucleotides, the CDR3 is TGTGCCAGCAGCCCTGACGGTGCAACTAATGAAAAACTGTTTTTT. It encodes CASSPDGATNEKLFF.

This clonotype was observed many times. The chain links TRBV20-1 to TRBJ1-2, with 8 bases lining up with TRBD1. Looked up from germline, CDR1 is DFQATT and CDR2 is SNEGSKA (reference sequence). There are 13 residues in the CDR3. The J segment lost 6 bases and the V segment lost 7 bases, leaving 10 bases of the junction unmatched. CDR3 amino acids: CSGSGGPNNGYTF. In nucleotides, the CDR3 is TGCAGTGGCTCAGGGGGCCCGAATAATGGCTACACCTTC.

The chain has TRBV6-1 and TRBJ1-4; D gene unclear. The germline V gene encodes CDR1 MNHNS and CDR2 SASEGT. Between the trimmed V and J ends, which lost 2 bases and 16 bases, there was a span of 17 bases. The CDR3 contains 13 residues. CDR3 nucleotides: TGTGCCAGCAGTGAATGGAGGTCCTCGACGACGTTTTTT. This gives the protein CASSEWRSSTTFF.

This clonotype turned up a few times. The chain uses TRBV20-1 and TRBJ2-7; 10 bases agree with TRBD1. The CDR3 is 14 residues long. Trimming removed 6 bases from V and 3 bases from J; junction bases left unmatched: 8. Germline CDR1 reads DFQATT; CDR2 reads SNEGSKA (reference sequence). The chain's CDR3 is CSAHPGQGFYEQYF. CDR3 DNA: TGCAGTGCGCATCCGGGACAGGGGTTCTACGAGCAGTACTTC.

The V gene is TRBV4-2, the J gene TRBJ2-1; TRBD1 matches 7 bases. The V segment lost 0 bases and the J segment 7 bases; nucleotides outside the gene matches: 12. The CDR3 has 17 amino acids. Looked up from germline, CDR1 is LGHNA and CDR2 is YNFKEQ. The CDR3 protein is CASSQEAQGSGRNEQFF. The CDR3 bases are TGTGCCAGCAGCCAAGAGGCACAGGGGAGTGGAAGGAATGAGCAGTTCTTC.

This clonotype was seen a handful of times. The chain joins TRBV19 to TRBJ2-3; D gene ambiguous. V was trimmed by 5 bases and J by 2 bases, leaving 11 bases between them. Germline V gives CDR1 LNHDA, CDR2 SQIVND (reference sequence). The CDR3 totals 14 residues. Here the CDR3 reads CASSQHGPTDTQYF. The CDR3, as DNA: TGTGCCAGTAGTCAGCATGGGCCCACAGATACGCAGTATTTT.

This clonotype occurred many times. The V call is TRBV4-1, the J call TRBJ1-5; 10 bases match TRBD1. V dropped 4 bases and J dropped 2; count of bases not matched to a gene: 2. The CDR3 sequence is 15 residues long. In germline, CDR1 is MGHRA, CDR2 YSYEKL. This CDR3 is CASSRDRGGNQPQHF. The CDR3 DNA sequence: TGCGCCAGCAGCCGGGACAGGGGAGGCAATCAGCCCCAGCATTTT.